This T cell receptor (beta chain) comes out of a study of shared clonotypes between healthy human individuals. Findings of the study overall: The authors sampled blood alone, and tissue repertoires likely differ. Relative to memory subsets, naive subsets generally showed larger estimated richness.

A remark on this clone: Its specificity is not known.

This CDR3 has 16 residues. In germline, CDR1 is SGHNT, CDR2 YYREEE (reference sequence). V dropped 0 bases and J dropped 4; count of bases not matched to a gene: 9. Naive CD8 cells, CD45RO-negative and positively selected for CCR7, excluded terminally differentiated effector memory CD45RA+ cells. In the authors' methods: With immunoSEQ giving junction-only sequences and no quality scores, filtering differed. The data were produced by immunoSEQ multiplex PCR, yet TCRdb's version contains in-frame clones alone and is incomplete. The D gene and trimming were derived from the DNA, and the V and J assignments and clone size from that table. The sample records approximately 600,000 clones, about 95% being singletons.

This sequence originates from a woman in her 30s in good health. What was sequenced was naive CD8+ T cells sorted from blood. The chain has TRBV5-4 and TRBJ1-2, with 7 positions matching TRBD1. The CDR3 sequence is CASSLASEGGIYGYTF. CDR3 sequence (DNA): TGTGCCAGCAGCTTGGCGAGTGAAGGGGGCATCTATGGCTACACCTTC. Variable domain in full (rest from reference TRBV5-4 and TRBJ1-2): ETGVTQSPTHLIKTRGQQVTLRCSSQSGHNTVSWYQQALGQGPQFIFQYYREEENGRGNFPPRFSGLQFPNYSSELNVNALELDDSALYLCASSLASEGGIYGYTFGSGTRLTVV.